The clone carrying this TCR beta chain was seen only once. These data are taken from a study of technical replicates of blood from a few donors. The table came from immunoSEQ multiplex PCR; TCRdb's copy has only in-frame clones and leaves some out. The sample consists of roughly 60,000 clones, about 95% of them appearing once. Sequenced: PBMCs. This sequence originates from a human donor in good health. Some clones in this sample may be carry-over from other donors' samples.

CDR3 amino acids: CAGSTDAYEQYF. As DNA, the CDR3 is TGTGCCGGGTCGACAGATGCCTACGAGCAGTACTTC. V usage is TRBV30 and J usage is TRBJ2-7; weak D call: TRBD1 (5 bases). CDR1 is GTSNPN, CDR2 SVGIG, per germline (reference sequence). This CDR3 region has 12 residues. V lost 8 bases to trimming and J lost 2 bases, with 13 bases between them.